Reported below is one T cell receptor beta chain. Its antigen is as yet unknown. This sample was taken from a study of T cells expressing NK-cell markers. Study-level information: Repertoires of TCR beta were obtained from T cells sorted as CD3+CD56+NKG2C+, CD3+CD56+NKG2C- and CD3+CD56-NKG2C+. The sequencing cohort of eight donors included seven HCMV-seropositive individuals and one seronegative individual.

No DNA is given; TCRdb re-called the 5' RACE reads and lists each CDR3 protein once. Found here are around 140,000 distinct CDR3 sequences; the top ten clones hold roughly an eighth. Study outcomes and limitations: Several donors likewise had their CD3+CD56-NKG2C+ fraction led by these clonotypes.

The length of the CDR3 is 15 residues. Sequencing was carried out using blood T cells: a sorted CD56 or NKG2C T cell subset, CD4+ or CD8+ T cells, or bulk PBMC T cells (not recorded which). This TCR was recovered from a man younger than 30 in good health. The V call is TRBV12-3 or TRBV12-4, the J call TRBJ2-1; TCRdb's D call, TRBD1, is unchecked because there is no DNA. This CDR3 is CASSLTPDRQGEQFF.